These 27 T cell receptor beta chains originate from one sample sequenced in a study of graft-versus-host responses after intestinal transplantation. Clones were sequenced by immunoSEQ multiplex PCR, and TCRdb holds only the in-frame ones, with some missing. The sample comprises roughly 10,000 clones, about 31% of which are singletons, and roughly 5% rests with the top ten. Sequencing was performed on alloreactive CD4+ T cells from a mixed lymphocyte reaction culture, taken before transplantation. Subset meaning: CFSE-low proliferating T cells sorted from roughly 6-day pre-transplant mixed lymphocyte reaction (GvH or HvG direction). These receptors originate from a human patient who was an organ donor for intestinal transplantation.

This clone occurred a few times. Other nucleotide sequences in the sample specify the same CDR3. V and J are TRBV5-1 and TRBJ2-1; TRBD2 is a possible D gene (5 bases). CDR3 length: 16 amino acids. Germline lookup yields CDR1 SGHRS and CDR2 YFSETQ. The V end was cut by 0 bases, the J end by 0 bases, with 10 bases between. CDR3 in DNA: TGCGCCAGCAGCTTGGGCCGAGGGAGCTCCTACAATGAGCAGTTCTTC. Protein: CASSLGRGSSYNEQFF.

By share, this clone counts as medium-sized. The chain employs TRBV28 and TRBJ1-6; D uncertain. Trimming pared 7 bases from V and 7 bases from J, leaving 8 bases between. Germline CDR1 and CDR2: MDHEN and SYDVKM. The CDR3 loop spans 12 amino acids. CDR3 nucleotides: TGTGCCAGCACCCGGGCCAATTCACCCCTCCACTTT. Amino acid sequence: CASTRANSPLHF.

This rearrangement joins TRBV19 to TRBJ2-5; TRBD2 agrees at 7 bases. Looked up from germline, CDR1 is LNHDA and CDR2 is SQIVND (reference sequence). This CDR3 is 15 amino acids long. The V and J ends lost 4 bases and 7 bases, in that order; junction bases with no gene match: 12. Here the CDR3 reads CASSTMTSNGPTQYF. CDR3 DNA: TGTGCCAGTAGTACGATGACTAGCAATGGTCCGACCCAGTACTTC.

This sequence joins TRBV10-2 and TRBJ2-2; D is unclear. This CDR3 has 13 amino acids. CDR1 and CDR2 (germline): WSHSY, SAAADI. V lost 2 bases and J 1 base, leaving 2 bases between the germline ends. The CDR3 reads CASSEVNTGELFF. In DNA form, the CDR3 reads TGCGCCAGCAGTGAGGTGAACACCGGGGAGCTGTTTTTT.

The chain employs TRBV29-1 and TRBJ2-1; possible D gene TRBD2, 6 bases. Trimming took 8 bases from V and 6 from J, leaving 17 bases between them. Per the germline V gene, CDR1 is SQVTM and CDR2 is ANQGSEA. The CDR3 has 13 residues. This CDR3 is CSSRDLRSNEQFF. The CDR3 coding sequence is TGCAGCTCAAGGGACTTACGGTCCAATGAGCAGTTCTTC.

This chain connects TRBV5-1 to TRBJ2-3; the match to TRBD2 covers 14 bases. Germline V lookup: CDR1 SGHRS, CDR2 YFSETQ. V shed 2 bases and J 4 bases; nucleotides not matched to a gene: 9. CDR3 length equals 18 residues. CDR3 nucleotide sequence: TGCGCCAGCAGCTTCCCTTTCCTGACTAGCGGGGGGGCAGATACGCAGTATTTT. Translation: CASSFPFLTSGGADTQYF.

This chain connects TRBV5-5 to TRBJ1-2, with 8 bases that match TRBD1. The CDR3 is 14 residues long. The trim removed 6 bases at V and 7 bases at J, leaving 11 bases unmatched. Germline V CDR1 and CDR2: SGHKS, YYEKEE (reference sequence). CDR3 sequence: CASTYNQGASGYTF. DNA for the CDR3: TGTGCCAGCACCTACAACCAGGGGGCGTCTGGCTACACCTTC.

This clone was observed a handful of times. This chain links TRBV13 with TRBJ2-5; 9 nucleotides line up with TRBD2. CDR1 and CDR2 (germline): PRHDT, FYEKMQ (reference sequence). The CDR3 totals 15 residues. V lost 6 bases and J lost 7; bases outside the gene matches: 12. This CDR3 is CASSHGGLAEVTQYF. Written as DNA, the CDR3 is TGTGCCAGCAGTCACGGGGGACTAGCAGAGGTGACCCAGTACTTC. Full variable domain (rest looked up from reference TRBV13 and TRBJ2-5): AAGVIQSPRHLIKEKRETATLKCYPIPRHDTVYWYQQGPGQDPQFLISFYEKMQSDKGSIPDRFSAQQFSDYHSELNMSSLELGDSALYFCASSHGGLAEVTQYFGPGTRLLVL.

This sequence joins TRBV19 and TRBJ1-5; D is possibly TRBD1 (6 bases). Germline lookup yields CDR1 LNHDA and CDR2 SQIVND (reference sequence). The germline V and J ends were trimmed by 9 bases and 5 bases, with 17 bases remaining between them. CDR3 length: 14 residues. CDR3 nucleotides: TGTGCCAGCAACGCAGGGGCTGGGTATCAGCCCCAGCATTTT. It is translated as CASNAGAGYQPQHF.

By share, this clone ranks as medium-sized. The chain joins TRBV5-1 to TRBJ2-5, with D unresolved. Germline lookup yields CDR1 SGHRS and CDR2 YFSETQ. Trimming pared 5 bases from V and 2 bases from J, leaving 13 bases between. The CDR3 sequence is 14 residues long. Here the CDR3 reads CASSPLVGQETQYF. The CDR3 DNA sequence: TGCGCCAGCAGTCCCCTTGTTGGGCAAGAGACCCAGTACTTC.

Sample share makes this clone medium-sized. This rearrangement joins TRBV5-1 to TRBJ1-2, with a weak D call TRBD1 (5 bases). Germline CDR1 reads SGHRS; CDR2 reads YFSETQ. V gave up 4 bases and J gave up 3 bases, with 22 bases separating them. This CDR3 is 17 amino acids long. This CDR3 reads CASSVERISGGHYGYTF. CDR3 DNA sequence: TGCGCCAGCAGCGTTGAGAGGATTTCGGGGGGTCACTATGGCTACACCTTC.

This rearrangement joins TRBV5-6 to TRBJ2-7; the D gene is possibly TRBD2 (6 bases). There are 15 residues in the CDR3. V lost 3 bases and J lost 1, with 14 bases in between. Germline V gene data show CDR1 as SGHDT and CDR2 as YYEEEE. The CDR3 spells CASSSVGLGSYEQYF. The DNA of the CDR3 is TGTGCCAGCAGCTCCGTGGGACTCGGATCCTACGAGCAGTACTTC.

V usage is TRBV11-3 and J usage is TRBJ2-2; D is uncertain. The CDR3 covers 12 residues. The V gene lost 1 base and the J gene lost 5 bases, with 2 bases spanning the gap. Per the germline V gene, CDR1 is SGHNT and CDR2 is YENEEA. Here the CDR3 reads CASSLGTGELFF. CDR3 in DNA: TGTGCCAGCAGCTTAGGAACCGGGGAGCTGTTTTTT.

The rearrangement links TRBV28 to TRBJ2-1, with D hard to call. V lost 7 bases and J lost 4, with 8 bases in between. In germline, CDR1 is MDHEN, CDR2 SYDVKM. This CDR3 contains 12 residues. The DNA of the CDR3 is TGTGCCAGCACAACGTCATACAATGAGCAGTTCTTC. The encoded protein is CASTTSYNEQFF.

This clone appeared a few times. CDR3 sequence reads: CASSLARGLAGVLGTQYF. The CDR3 DNA reads TGCGCCAGCAGCTTGGCACGCGGACTAGCGGGGGTTCTAGGTACGCAGTATTTT. The chain carries TRBV5-1 and TRBJ2-3; 13 bases map to TRBD2. CDR1 is SGHRS and CDR2 is YFSETQ in the germline V gene. J lost 8 bases, V lost 0 bases, and 12 bases had no gene match. There are 18 residues in the CDR3. The full variable domain, its missing parts supplied by reference TRBV5-1 and TRBJ2-3, is KAGVTQTPRYLIKTRGQQVTLSCSPISGHRSVSWYQQTPGQGLQFLFEYFSETQRNKGNFPGRFSGRQFSNSRSEMNVSTLELGDSALYLCASSLARGLAGVLGTQYFGPGTRLTVL.

The V and J genes are TRBV7-9 and TRBJ1-1; D may be TRBD1 (5 bases). This CDR3 has 16 amino acids. Between the trimmed V and J ends, which lost 2 bases and 0 bases, there was a span of 13 bases. CDR1 and CDR2 (germline): SEHNR, FQNEAQ (reference sequence). The CDR3 loop reads CASSLTGGLMNTEAFF. CDR3 sequence (DNA): TGTGCCAGCAGCTTAACAGGCGGCCTTATGAACACTGAAGCTTTCTTT.

This chain connects TRBV19 to TRBJ1-5; 8 bases align to TRBD1. The CDR3 is made up of 12 amino acids. Germline lookup yields CDR1 LNHDA and CDR2 SQIVND (reference sequence). With V trimmed by 4 bases and J by 7 bases, 0 bases remained unmatched. The CDR3 sequence: CASSRTGQPQHF. The CDR3 DNA is TGTGCCAGTAGTAGGACAGGGCAGCCCCAGCATTTT.

This chain uses TRBV2 with TRBJ1-6; the D gene is possibly TRBD1 (6 bases). V was trimmed by 6 bases and J by 1 base, leaving 13 bases between them. CDR3 length: 16 amino acids. Germline V gives CDR1 SNHLY, CDR2 FYNNEI. CDR3 residues: CASRKNRDSYNSPLHF. Written as DNA, the CDR3 is TGTGCCAGCAGGAAAAACAGGGATTCCTATAATTCACCCCTCCACTTT.

This clone is judged medium-sized. This chain uses TRBV5-1 with TRBJ1-1; the D is unclear. The V and J ends lost 1 base and 3 bases respectively, with 13 bases between them. Germline V gene lookup returns CDR1 SGHRS and CDR2 YFSETQ. There are 15 residues in the CDR3. The CDR3 region is CASSLRESGYTEAFF. The CDR3 nucleotides read TGCGCCAGCAGCTTGAGGGAATCTGGGTACACTGAAGCTTTCTTT.

This clone qualifies as medium-sized. The V call is TRBV10-3, the J call TRBJ1-1; no firm D call. The CDR3 contains 11 residues. Trimming removed 1 base from V and 3 bases from J, with 0 bases in between. CDR1 and CDR2 (germline): ENHRY, SYGVKD. CDR3 coding DNA: TGTGCCATCAGTGAGTACACTGAAGCTTTCTTT. Translating gives CAISEYTEAFF.

The chain joins TRBV4-2 to TRBJ2-6, with 12 bases identical to TRBD1. The V segment lost 7 bases and the J segment 0 bases; nucleotides outside the gene matches: 4. The CDR3 loop spans 17 amino acids. In germline, CDR1 is LGHNA, CDR2 YNFKEQ. The CDR3 region is CASTRDRGPSGANVLTF. The CDR3 DNA reads TGTGCCAGCACCCGGGACAGGGGGCCCTCTGGGGCCAACGTCCTGACTTTC.

This clone is judged medium-sized. The rearrangement uses TRBV25-1 and TRBJ1-3; D not certain. The CDR3 loop spans 15 amino acids. CDR1 MGHDK and CDR2 SYGVNS come from the germline V gene. V lost 2 bases and J 4 bases, leaving 12 bases between the germline ends. CDR3 loop: CASSEMDGQGNTIYF. Here the CDR3 DNA reads TGTGCCAGCAGTGAAATGGACGGGCAGGGAAACACCATATATTTT.

In this sample, this clone is medium-sized. This specimen includes other DNA sequences encoding the same CDR3. This rearrangement joins TRBV30 to TRBJ1-1, with D tentatively TRBD1 (5 bases). This CDR3 region has 12 residues. V shed 4 bases and J shed 11 bases, with 17 bases lying between them. Looked up from germline, CDR1 is GTSNPN and CDR2 is SVGIG (reference sequence). CDR3 nucleotide sequence: TGTGCCTGGAACCCGGGGACCAACGGCGCTTTCTTT. It yields the protein CAWNPGTNGAFF.

V and J are TRBV6-6 and TRBJ1-2; maybe TRBD1 (6 bases). The CDR3 covers 15 residues. V lost 0 bases, J lost 2 bases, and 10 bases lay in between. The V gene's germline CDR1 is MNHNY and CDR2 SVGAGI (reference sequence). The CDR3 DNA is TGTGCCAGCAGTTACTCGCTACAGGGAAACTATGGCTACACCTTC. Protein product: CASSYSLQGNYGYTF.

The rearrangement uses TRBV27 and TRBJ1-1; the D gene is possibly TRBD1 (5 bases). The CDR3 is 12 amino acids. V shed 6 bases and J shed 5 bases, with 10 bases lying between them. CDR1 MNHEY and CDR2 SMNVEV come from the germline V gene (reference sequence). The DNA for the CDR3 is TGTGCCAGCAGGGGGCCTGGGACTGAAGCTTTCTTT. It codes for CASRGPGTEAFF.

This clone qualifies as medium-sized. The rearrangement links TRBV9 to TRBJ2-2; 7 bases are shared with TRBD1. The CDR3 length is 15 residues. The ends lost 4 bases at V and 5 bases at J; junction bases unmatched: 8. The V gene's germline CDR1 is SGDLS and CDR2 YYNGEE. The CDR3 protein is CASSKLTGSTGELFF. The CDR3, as DNA: TGTGCCAGCAGCAAATTGACAGGGAGTACCGGGGAGCTGTTTTTT.

This clone was seen only a few times. The DNA of the CDR3 is TGTGCCAGCAGTGGGGAGTTGGGAATGGGGAATTCACCCCTCCACTTT. Its translation is CASSGELGMGNSPLHF. The V and J genes are TRBV28 and TRBJ1-6; no clear D. The CDR3 is 16 residues long. V lost 5 bases and J lost 7, with 18 bases in between. Germline V lookup: CDR1 MDHEN, CDR2 SYDVKM.